Each of the 5 T cell receptor beta chains below was sequenced from the same sample in a study of regulatory T cells in long-lasting Graves disease. Investigators prepared the TCR beta libraries by applying iRepertoire HTBI primers and Arm-PCR of CDR3 regions. TCRdb called the multiplex PCR reads again in MiXCR, with one record for every CDR3 protein. The sample carries roughly 450,000 distinct CDR3 sequences, roughly 20% recorded once. The sample's time point: persistent/refractory GD, antithyroid drugs over 5 years with positive TRAb. With RNA extracted from PBMCs as input, the TCR library was made. Here the sequenced sample was peripheral blood mononuclear cells (PBMCs), taken when the disease was refractory, from a patient treated with antithyroid drugs. These receptors were collected from a female donor with Graves disease.

The chain employs TRBV4-1 and TRBJ1-5, with TRBD1 matching 9 bases. The CDR3 length is 17 residues. CDR1 and CDR2 from the germline V gene are MGHRA and YSYEKL. The J segment lost 6 bases and the V segment lost 4 bases, leaving 13 bases of the junction unmatched. This chain's CDR3 is CASSLGSGQGFSQPQHF. In DNA, the CDR3 is TGCGCCAGCAGCCTTGGATCGGGACAGGGTTTCAGTCAGCCCCAGCATTTT.

Of note for this clonotype: An end of the junction differs from the germline gene, which may be a read error. The genes are TRBV6-5 and TRBJ2-7; 14 nucleotides match TRBD2. The CDR3 totals 15 residues. Germline lookup yields CDR1 MNHEY and CDR2 SVGAGI. CDR3 sequence reads: CASSYGTSGSGEQHF. CDR3 bases: TGTGCCAGCAGTTACGGGACTAGCGGGAGTGGGGAGCAGCACTTC.

The chain is built from TRBV27 and TRBJ1-3; no clear D gene. The CDR3 length is 16 residues. Germline assignment: CDR1 MNHEY and CDR2 SMNVEV (reference sequence). Deletions cut 9 bases from V and 3 bases from J, with 21 bases between. Written as DNA, the CDR3 is TGTGCCAGGAAGTTTCTTCCGGGGATAAATGGAAACACCATATATTTT. As protein: CARKFLPGINGNTIYF.

This clonotype was seen repeatedly, ten times or more. This sequence joins TRBV28 and TRBJ1-2; D gene unclear. Trimming removed 3 bases from V and 7 bases from J, with 15 bases in between. Per the germline V gene, CDR1 is MDHEN and CDR2 is SYDVKM. The CDR3 is made up of 14 amino acids. The CDR3 bases are TGTGCCAGCAGTTTTCACGTACGACGCTCTGGCTACACCTTC. Its protein is CASSFHVRRSGYTF.

As to this clonotype: Given a much more abundant clone one base away, this may be a read error. The rearrangement uses TRBV6-1 and TRBJ1-5; 7 bases map to TRBD1. CDR1 and CDR2 (germline): MNHNS, SASEGT. The CDR3 runs 14 residues. J was trimmed by 9 bases and V by 5 bases; bases with no gene match: 10. CDR3 in amino acids: CASSRDSRSRPQHF. CDR3 sequence (DNA): TGTGCCAGCAGTAGGGACAGCCGGAGTCGGCCCCAGCATTTT.